This passage covers 13 T cell receptor beta chains from one sample sequenced in a study of cytomegalovirus exposure and HLA in healthy donors. The PCR had 60 Vbeta and 13 Jbeta primers. The data were produced by immunoSEQ multiplex PCR, yet TCRdb's version contains in-frame clones alone and is incomplete. The repertoire includes about 100,000 clones, around 76% of them detected once, and over 3.5% sits in the top ten. Sample: PBMCs. These receptors were collected from a woman aged 50 to 65 in good health and CMV-seropositive.

This chain links TRBV18 with TRBJ1-3, with TRBD1 matching over 9 bases. Germline lookup yields CDR1 KGHSH and CDR2 LQKENI. V gave up 5 bases and J gave up 6 bases; unmatched junction bases: 11. The CDR3 is made up of 16 amino acids. In DNA, the CDR3 is TGTGCCAGCTCAGACAGCCTTGGACAGGGGCTAAACACCATATATTTT. Its protein is CASSDSLGQGLNTIYF.

This clone was detected a few times. This chain uses TRBV30 with TRBJ2-7; tentative D call: TRBD1 (5 bases). CDR1 is GTSNPN, CDR2 SVGIG, per germline (reference sequence). V was cut by 4 bases and J by 3 bases, with 16 bases left in between. CDR3 length equals 14 residues. CDR3: CAWISPQGYYEQYF. The CDR3 region has the DNA TGTGCCTGGATCTCGCCCCAGGGTTACTACGAGCAGTACTTC.

This clone occurred a few times. The J gene is TRBJ1-1, the V gene TRBV6-1; D ambiguous. CDR3 size: 12 residues. Germline loops: CDR1 MNHNS, CDR2 SASEGT. V shed 7 bases and J shed 4 bases, with 10 bases lying between them. Here the CDR3 DNA reads TGTGCCAGCACCGGCCGGGTCACTGAAGCTTTCTTT. Translating gives CASTGRVTEAFF.

The V gene is TRBV27, the J gene TRBJ2-2; D unresolved. Trimming took 3 bases from V and 4 from J, leaving 9 bases between them. The CDR3 loop spans 14 amino acids. Germline-derived CDR1 and CDR2 are MNHEY and SMNVEV (reference sequence). CDR3 sequence (DNA): TGTGCCAGCAGTTTTAGGAGATTCACCGGGGAGCTGTTTTTT. It encodes CASSFRRFTGELFF.

This chain uses TRBV28 with TRBJ1-2; D is unclear. The ends were cut back, 6 bases at V and 9 bases at J, with 11 bases in the middle. CDR1 and CDR2 from the germline V gene are MDHEN and SYDVKM. The CDR3 extends over 11 amino acids. CDR3 in DNA: TGTGCCAGCAGCGCGCAGAGGAGCTACACCTTC. Amino acid sequence: CASSAQRSYTF.

The chain employs TRBV9 and TRBJ2-7; 10 nucleotides line up with TRBD2. The J segment lost 3 bases and the V segment lost 4 bases, leaving 7 bases of the junction unmatched. Looked up from germline, CDR1 is SGDLS and CDR2 is YYNGEE. This CDR3 region has 15 residues. The CDR3 sequence: CASSPSRTSGYEQYF. CDR3 nucleotide sequence: TGTGCCAGCAGCCCTTCGAGGACTAGCGGCTACGAGCAGTACTTC. Filled out from reference TRBV9 and TRBJ2-7, the complete variable domain reads DSGVTQTPKHLITATGQRVTLRCSPRSGDLSVYWYQQSLDQGLQFLIQYYNGEERAKGNILERFSAQQFPDLHSELNLSSLELGDSALYFCASSPSRTSGYEQYFGPGTRLTVT.

The V and J genes are TRBV30 and TRBJ1-3; TRBD1 might be the D (5 bases). CDR3 length equals 13 residues. Germline-derived CDR1 and CDR2 are GTSNPN and SVGIG (reference sequence). The CDR3 sequence is CGEQGTSGNTIYF. The DNA for the CDR3 is TGTGGCGAGCAGGGAACTTCTGGAAACACCATATATTTT.

The chain combines TRBV9 with TRBJ2-1, with 8 bases fitting TRBD2. The CDR3 has 14 amino acids. Per the germline V gene, CDR1 is SGDLS and CDR2 is YYNGEE. The V and J ends lost 3 bases and 5 bases, in that order; junction bases with no gene match: 4. CDR3 in amino acids: CASSGGRYNNEQFF. The CDR3 DNA reads as TGTGCCAGCAGCGGCGGGAGGTACAACAATGAGCAGTTCTTC.

This clone was counted once. V and J are TRBV14 and TRBJ2-5, with D perhaps matching TRBD2 (6 bases). V was clipped by 10 bases and J by 2 bases, with 11 bases between them. There are 12 residues in the CDR3. Looked up from germline, CDR1 is SGHDN and CDR2 is FVKESK. The CDR3 is CATGRGQETQYF. The CDR3 region has the DNA TGTGCCACCGGGAGAGGACAAGAGACCCAGTACTTC.

This chain links TRBV30 with TRBJ1-1; unclear D gene. Trimming left V 2 bases short and J 3 bases short, with 10 bases between. The CDR3 contains 13 residues. Germline lookup yields CDR1 GTSNPN and CDR2 SVGIG (reference sequence). For the CDR3, the DNA is TGTGCCTGGAGTAAGAGACGGGACACTGAAGCTTTCTTT. Translating gives CAWSKRRDTEAFF. The full variable domain, completed using reference TRBV30 and TRBJ1-1, is SQTIHQWPATLVQPVGSPLSLECTVEGTSNPNLYWYRQAAGRGLQLLFYSVGIGQISSEVPQNLSASRPQDRQFILSSKKLLLSDSGFYLCAWSKRRDTEAFFGQGTRLTVV.

The chain combines TRBV6-5 with TRBJ2-1; 10 bases line up with TRBD2. CDR1 is MNHEY, CDR2 SVGAGI, per germline. The V segment lost 5 bases and the J segment 9 bases; nucleotides outside the gene matches: 10. The length of the CDR3 is 15 residues. CDR3 loop: CASSPRTSGRTEQFF. The DNA of the CDR3 is TGTGCCAGCAGTCCTAGGACTAGCGGCCGCACTGAGCAGTTCTTC.

A remark on this clone: Other DNA sequences in the same sample also yield this CDR3. The chain carries TRBV7-9 and TRBJ1-2, with 10 positions matching TRBD1. There are 14 residues in the CDR3. The V segment lost 5 bases and the J segment 4 bases; nucleotides outside the gene matches: 4. Germline V lookup: CDR1 SEHNR, CDR2 FQNEAQ (reference sequence). CDR3 residues: CASSLGQGGYGYTF. DNA for the CDR3: TGTGCCAGCAGCCTAGGACAGGGGGGCTATGGCTACACCTTC.

This chain joins TRBV10-3 and TRBJ1-3; a weak D match, TRBD1 (5 bases). The V gene's germline CDR1 is ENHRY and CDR2 SYGVKD. The ends were cut back, 4 bases at V and 4 bases at J, with 14 bases in the middle. There are 15 residues in the CDR3. The CDR3 region is CAISGSRAGGNTIYF. The CDR3 DNA sequence: TGTGCCATCAGTGGAAGCAGGGCTGGCGGAAACACCATATATTTT.